The 26 T cell receptor beta chains below come from one sample, sequenced in a study of OX40 agonist ivuxolimab in advanced cancers. Sequencing used immunoSEQ multiplex PCR; TCRdb keeps in-frame clones, though not all of them. Of tens of thousands of clones listed, 82% are singletons. The sample here was CD4+ or CD8+ T cells sorted from blood, taken in a trial of the OX40 agonist ivuxolimab. These receptors all stem from an adult with an advanced solid tumor such as melanoma, head and neck, liver or kidney cancer.

The V gene is TRBV2, the J gene TRBJ1-3; D remains unclear. The germline V gene encodes CDR1 SNHLY and CDR2 FYNNEI. The CDR3 consists of 12 residues. V lost 6 bases and J 2 bases, leaving 5 bases between the germline ends. The CDR3, as DNA: TGTGCCAGCAGATTGGCTGGAAACACCATATATTTT. It translates to CASRLAGNTIYF.

This clone was observed a single time. The genes are TRBV5-5 and TRBJ1-1, with D unresolved. Germline values: CDR1 SGHKS, CDR2 YYEKEE (reference sequence). The germline V and J ends were trimmed by 2 bases and 0 bases, with 5 bases remaining between them. The CDR3 totals 13 residues. The CDR3, as DNA: TGTGCCAGCAGCTTACAATTGAACACTGAAGCTTTCTTT. Translating gives CASSLQLNTEAFF.

V usage is TRBV6-5 and J usage is TRBJ1-2; no firm D call. The length of the CDR3 is 11 residues. Germline CDR1 is MNHEY and CDR2 is SVGAGI. Trimming removed 2 bases from V and 8 bases from J, with 6 bases in between. As DNA, the CDR3 is TGTGCCAGCAGTTACGAGCGAGGCTACACCTTC. Translation gives CASSYERGYTF.

The CDR3 coding sequence is TGTGCCAGCAGCTTGATATCCGGGACTAGCGGGGGGGAGTACGAGCAGTACTTC. This gives the protein CASSLISGTSGGEYEQYF. This chain connects TRBV7-2 to TRBJ2-7, with TRBD2 matching over 16 bases. The ends lost 3 bases at V and 4 bases at J; junction bases unmatched: 9. The CDR3 has 18 amino acids. From germline, CDR1 is SGHTA and CDR2 FQGNSA.

The rearrangement uses TRBV7-2 and TRBJ2-6; D possibly corresponds to TRBD2 (6 bases). Germline loops: CDR1 SGHTA, CDR2 FQGNSA. The CDR3 is 15 residues long. V lost 6 bases to trimming and J lost 0 bases, with 9 bases between them. CDR3 DNA: TGTGCCAGCAGTCCGGGGGTCTCTGGGGCCAACGTCCTGACTTTC. Translated: CASSPGVSGANVLTF. Full variable domain (remainder filled in from reference TRBV7-2 and TRBJ2-6): GAGVSQSPSNKVTEKGKDVELRCDPISGHTALYWYRQSLGQGLEFLIYFQGNSAPDKSGLPSDRFSAERTGGSVSTLTIQRTQQEDSAVYLCASSPGVSGANVLTFGAGSRLTVL.

The chain carries TRBV7-3 and TRBJ2-4; tentatively, D is TRBD1 (5 bases). Trimming left V 2 bases short and J 6 bases short, with 11 bases between. The CDR3 totals 14 residues. The germline gives CDR1 SGHTA, CDR2 FQGTGA. The CDR3, as DNA: TGTGCCAGCAGCTTATCTACAGGACGAAACATTCAGTACTTC. Amino acid sequence: CASSLSTGRNIQYF.

This chain uses TRBV7-9 with TRBJ2-1, with 8 bases fitting TRBD2. This CDR3 is 16 amino acids long. Trimming at V came to 4 bases and at J to 4 bases, leaving 9 bases not matched to a gene. CDR1 and CDR2 from the germline V gene are SEHNR and FQNEAQ (reference sequence). The CDR3 loop is CASSSGRRGAYNEQFF. The CDR3 DNA reads TGTGCCAGCAGCTCCGGGAGGCGGGGGGCGTACAATGAGCAGTTCTTC. The variable domain in full, with the rest retrieved from reference TRBV7-9 and TRBJ2-1, is DTGVSQNPRHKITKRGQNVTFRCDPISEHNRLYWYRQTLGQGPEFLTYFQNEAQLEKSRLLSDRFSAERPKGSFSTLEIQRTEQGDSAMYLCASSSGRRGAYNEQFFGPGTRLTVL.

This chain uses TRBV9 with TRBJ2-6; 9 nucleotides align to TRBD1. The CDR3 loop spans 17 amino acids. Germline assignment: CDR1 SGDLS and CDR2 YYNGEE. Unmatched junction bases numbered 5, after V lost 0 bases and J lost 4 bases. The CDR3 protein is CASSVGTGALGANVLTF. The DNA for the CDR3 is TGTGCCAGCAGCGTAGGGACAGGGGCGTTGGGGGCCAACGTCCTGACTTTC.

The chain uses TRBV18 and TRBJ1-3, with TRBD1 identical over 7 bases. After removal of 3 bases from V and 0 bases from J, the junction contained 8 bases not matched to a gene. CDR3 length: 17 amino acids. From germline, CDR1 is KGHSH and CDR2 LQKENI. The CDR3 DNA sequence: TGTGCCAGCTCACCCGAAATGGCAGGGGGCTCTGGAAACACCATATATTTT. Amino acid sequence: CASSPEMAGGSGNTIYF.

The V call is TRBV5-6, the J call TRBJ1-5; D perhaps matches TRBD1 (6 bases). CDR1 SGHDT and CDR2 YYEEEE come from the germline V gene. There are 15 residues in the CDR3. The V and J ends lost 2 bases and 3 bases respectively, with 12 bases between them. Here the CDR3 reads CASSFWTDFNQPQHF. The CDR3 coding sequence is TGTGCCAGCAGCTTTTGGACAGATTTCAATCAGCCCCAGCATTTT.

This clone showed up just a few times. The chain has TRBV11-2 and TRBJ1-2, with 7 positions matching TRBD1. V gave up 5 bases and J gave up 3 bases; unmatched junction bases: 9. CDR1 is SGHAT, CDR2 FQNNGV, per germline. This CDR3 is built from 15 residues. The CDR3 loop is CASSPIRGQDYGYTF. In DNA form, the CDR3 reads TGTGCCAGCAGCCCTATTAGGGGGCAGGACTATGGCTACACCTTC.

The rearrangement links TRBV20-1 to TRBJ2-1; no firm D call. Looked up from germline, CDR1 is DFQATT and CDR2 is SNEGSKA (reference sequence). V was pared by 6 bases and J by 8 bases, with 8 bases between. The CDR3 has 10 residues. The CDR3 coding sequence is TGCAGTGCGTACTATCATGAGCAGTTCTTC. This codes for CSAYYHEQFF.

The chain carries TRBV28 and TRBJ1-5, with D unclear. Germline V CDR1 and CDR2: MDHEN, SYDVKM. The CDR3 covers 13 residues. The germline V and J ends were trimmed by 1 base and 9 bases, with 10 bases remaining between them. The CDR3 spells CASSLFGNGPQHF. DNA for the CDR3: TGTGCCAGCAGTTTATTTGGTAATGGGCCCCAGCATTTT.

This chain connects TRBV7-3 to TRBJ1-6; TRBD1 might be the D (5 bases). This CDR3 spans 17 amino acids. CDR1 and CDR2 (germline): SGHTA, FQGTGA. V lost 6 bases and J lost 6, with 21 bases in between. CDR3 protein: CASRDRTTTAPNSPLHF. DNA for the CDR3: TGTGCCAGCAGAGATAGGACAACTACCGCGCCTAATTCACCCCTCCACTTT.

The chain couples TRBV4-2 to TRBJ2-3; TRBD2 is a possible D gene (6 bases). This CDR3 contains 15 residues. V lost 5 bases, J lost 6 bases, and 18 bases lay in between. The V gene's germline CDR1 is LGHNA and CDR2 YNFKEQ. As DNA, the CDR3 is TGTGCCAGCAGCGTAAGCTGGGGGGTTTCGGATACGCAGTATTTT. Translating it yields CASSVSWGVSDTQYF.

The rearrangement joins TRBV7-9 to TRBJ2-3, with 9 bases fitting TRBD2. V shed 7 bases, J shed 5 bases, and the junction held 10 bases outside the gene matches. There are 15 residues in the CDR3. Germline assignment: CDR1 SEHNR and CDR2 FQNEAQ (reference sequence). CDR3 DNA sequence: TGTGCCAGCACCCCGGCGGGGGGGCAGGGAGATACGCAGTATTTT. Translated, it gives CASTPAGGQGDTQYF. Together with reference TRBV7-9 and TRBJ2-3, the CDR3 gives the full variable domain: DTGVSQNPRHKITKRGQNVTFRCDPISEHNRLYWYRQTLGQGPEFLTYFQNEAQLEKSRLLSDRFSAERPKGSFSTLEIQRTEQGDSAMYLCASTPAGGQGDTQYFGPGTRLTVL.

The CDR3 DNA is TGTGCCAGCAGCCAAGATAGGCAGCGGGGTTACCCAGATACGCAGTATTTT. Its translation: CASSQDRQRGYPDTQYF. The chain uses TRBV4-2 and TRBJ2-3, with TRBD2 matching over 7 bases. Germline V gene sequence: CDR1 LGHNA, CDR2 YNFKEQ. The CDR3 totals 17 residues. The V and J ends lost 0 bases and 4 bases, in that order; junction bases with no gene match: 10.

The chain joins TRBV18 to TRBJ1-2; the match to TRBD1 covers 7 bases. The CDR3 has 15 residues. The V and J ends lost 4 bases and 6 bases, in that order; junction bases with no gene match: 11. Germline V lookup: CDR1 KGHSH, CDR2 LQKENI. The CDR3 DNA reads TGTGCCAGCTCACTCCCCAGGGGGGGCTCGGATGGCTACACCTTC. As protein: CASSLPRGGSDGYTF.

The J gene is TRBJ2-5, the V gene TRBV7-2; 11 bases line up with TRBD2. Germline V gene data show CDR1 as SGHTA and CDR2 as FQGNSA. The CDR3 has 15 amino acids. The V segment lost 5 bases and the J segment 0 bases; nucleotides outside the gene matches: 2. CDR3 in amino acids: CASSASGGYQETQYF. In nucleotides, the CDR3 is TGTGCCAGCAGCGCTAGCGGGGGGTACCAAGAGACCCAGTACTTC.

V usage is TRBV7-9 and J usage is TRBJ1-2, with 7 bases that match TRBD1. In germline, CDR1 is SEHNR, CDR2 FQNEAQ (reference sequence). CDR3 length: 14 residues. The V gene end was trimmed by 8 bases and the J gene end by 6 bases; junction bases not matched to a gene: 12. The CDR3 here is CASFSGTASNGYTF. The CDR3 DNA reads TGTGCCAGCTTTTCCGGGACAGCCTCCAATGGCTACACCTTC. The full variable domain, completed using reference TRBV7-9 and TRBJ1-2, is DTGVSQNPRHKITKRGQNVTFRCDPISEHNRLYWYRQTLGQGPEFLTYFQNEAQLEKSRLLSDRFSAERPKGSFSTLEIQRTEQGDSAMYLCASFSGTASNGYTFGSGTRLTVV.

J is TRBJ2-1 and V is TRBV18, with 7 positions matching TRBD1. CDR3 length: 17 residues. The V and J ends lost 2 bases and 4 bases, in that order; junction bases with no gene match: 11. CDR1 is KGHSH, CDR2 LQKENI, per germline. The DNA of the CDR3 is TGTGCCAGCTCACCATTTGACAGGGAGTCGTCTTACAATGAGCAGTTCTTC. As protein: CASSPFDRESSYNEQFF.

This chain joins TRBV19 and TRBJ1-3, with D tentatively TRBD1 (5 bases). Per the germline V gene, CDR1 is LNHDA and CDR2 is SQIVND (reference sequence). V was clipped by 5 bases and J by 0 bases, with 11 bases between them. The CDR3 contains 15 residues. The CDR3 here is CASSRDRDSGNTIYF. The CDR3 DNA is TGTGCCAGTAGTCGAGACAGAGACTCTGGAAACACCATATATTTT.

This rearrangement joins TRBV4-2 to TRBJ1-3; D perhaps matches TRBD1 (6 bases). Germline V CDR1 and CDR2: LGHNA, YNFKEQ. This CDR3 has 20 residues. With 0 bases removed from V and 0 bases from J, the gap between germline ends came to 21 bases. The CDR3 protein is CASSQDQQGGMVRSGNTIYF. The CDR3 DNA reads as TGTGCCAGCAGCCAAGATCAGCAAGGGGGTATGGTTCGCTCTGGAAACACCATATATTTT.

This clone has just one count. V and J are TRBV7-9 and TRBJ2-1, with D perhaps TRBD1 (6 bases). CDR3 size: 15 residues. V was shortened by 2 bases and J by 3 bases, with 11 bases between the two germline ends. From germline, CDR1 is SEHNR and CDR2 FQNEAQ (reference sequence). The CDR3 reads CASSLRGTSYNEQFF. In DNA, the CDR3 is TGTGCCAGCAGCTTAAGGGGGACGAGCTACAATGAGCAGTTCTTC.

The V gene is TRBV5-4, the J gene TRBJ2-3; 9 nucleotides line up with TRBD1. V shed 3 bases, J shed 1 base, and the junction held 0 bases outside the gene matches. CDR1 is SGHNT and CDR2 is YYREEE in the germline V gene (reference sequence). This CDR3 spans 14 amino acids. CDR3 in amino acids: CASSWDRGTDTQYF. The CDR3 DNA reads TGTGCCAGCAGCTGGGACAGGGGCACAGATACGCAGTATTTT.

CDR3: CASSVGQGAYEQYF. In DNA, the CDR3 is TGTGCCAGCAGCGTAGGGCAGGGAGCCTACGAGCAGTACTTC. The chain uses TRBV9 and TRBJ2-7; the D gene could be TRBD1 or TRBD2 (5 bases each). CDR3 length: 14 amino acids. Trimming stripped 0 bases from V and 2 bases from J, with 9 bases between. The germline V gene encodes CDR1 SGDLS and CDR2 YYNGEE.